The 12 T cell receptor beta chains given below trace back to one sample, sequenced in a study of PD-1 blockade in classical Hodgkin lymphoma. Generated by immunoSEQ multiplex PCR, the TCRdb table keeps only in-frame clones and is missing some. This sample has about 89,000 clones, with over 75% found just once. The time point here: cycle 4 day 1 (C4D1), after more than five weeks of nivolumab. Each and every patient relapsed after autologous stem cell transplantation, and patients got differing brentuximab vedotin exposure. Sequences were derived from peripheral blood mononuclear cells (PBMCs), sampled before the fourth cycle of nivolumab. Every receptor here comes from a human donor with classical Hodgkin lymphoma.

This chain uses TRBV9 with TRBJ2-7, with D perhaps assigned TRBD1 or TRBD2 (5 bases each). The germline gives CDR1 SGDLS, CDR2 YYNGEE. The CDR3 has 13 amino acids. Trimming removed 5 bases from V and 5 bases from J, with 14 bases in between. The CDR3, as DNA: TGTGCCAGCAGTTTTTCCTGGGGGAACGAGCAGTACTTC. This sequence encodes CASSFSWGNEQYF. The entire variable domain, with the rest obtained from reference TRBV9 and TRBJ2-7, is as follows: DSGVTQTPKHLITATGQRVTLRCSPRSGDLSVYWYQQSLDQGLQFLIQYYNGEERAKGNILERFSAQQFPDLHSELNLSSLELGDSALYFCASSFSWGNEQYFGPGTRLTVT.

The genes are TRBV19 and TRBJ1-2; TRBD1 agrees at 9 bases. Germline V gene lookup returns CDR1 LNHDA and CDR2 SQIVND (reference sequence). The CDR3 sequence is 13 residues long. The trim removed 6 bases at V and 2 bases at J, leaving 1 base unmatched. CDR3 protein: CASRQGANYGYTF. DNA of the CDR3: TGTGCCAGTAGACAGGGGGCGAACTATGGCTACACCTTC.

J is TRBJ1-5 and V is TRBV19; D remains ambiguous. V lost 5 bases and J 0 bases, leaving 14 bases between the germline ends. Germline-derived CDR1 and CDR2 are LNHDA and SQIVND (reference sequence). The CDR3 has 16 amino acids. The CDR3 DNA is TGTGCCAGTAGTTTCCTTAAGGATTATAGCAATCAGCCCCAGCATTTT. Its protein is CASSFLKDYSNQPQHF. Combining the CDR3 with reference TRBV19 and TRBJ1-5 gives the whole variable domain DGGITQSPKYLFRKEGQNVTLSCEQNLNHDAMYWYRQDPGQGLRLIYYSQIVNDFQKGDIAEGYSVSREKKESFPLTVTSAQKNPTAFYLCASSFLKDYSNQPQHFGDGTRLSIL.

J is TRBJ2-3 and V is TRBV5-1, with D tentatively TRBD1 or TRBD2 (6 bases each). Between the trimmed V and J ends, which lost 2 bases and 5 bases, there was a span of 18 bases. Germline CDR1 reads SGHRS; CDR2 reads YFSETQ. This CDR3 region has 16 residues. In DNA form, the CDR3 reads TGCGCCAGCAGCTTATCTCTGCTTGGGGGGCAAGATACGCAGTATTTT. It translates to CASSLSLLGGQDTQYF.

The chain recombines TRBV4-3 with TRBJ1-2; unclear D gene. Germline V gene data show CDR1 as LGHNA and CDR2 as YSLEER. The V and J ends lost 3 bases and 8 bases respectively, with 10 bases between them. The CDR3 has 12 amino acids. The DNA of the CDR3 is TGCGCCAGCAGCCACTACGGGGAAGGCTACACCTTC. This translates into CASSHYGEGYTF.

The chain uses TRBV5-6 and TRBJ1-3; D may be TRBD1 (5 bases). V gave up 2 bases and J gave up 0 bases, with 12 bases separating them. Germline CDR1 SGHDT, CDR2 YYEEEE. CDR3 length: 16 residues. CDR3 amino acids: CASSFHRFSSGNTIYF. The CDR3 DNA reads TGTGCCAGCAGCTTTCACAGGTTCAGCTCTGGAAACACCATATATTTT.

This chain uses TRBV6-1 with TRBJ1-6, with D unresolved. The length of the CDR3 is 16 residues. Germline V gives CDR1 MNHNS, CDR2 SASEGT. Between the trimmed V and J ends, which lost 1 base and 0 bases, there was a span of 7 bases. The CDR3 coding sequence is TGTGCCAGCAGTGAAGAGGGCAGCTCCTATAATTCACCCCTCCACTTT. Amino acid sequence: CASSEEGSSYNSPLHF.

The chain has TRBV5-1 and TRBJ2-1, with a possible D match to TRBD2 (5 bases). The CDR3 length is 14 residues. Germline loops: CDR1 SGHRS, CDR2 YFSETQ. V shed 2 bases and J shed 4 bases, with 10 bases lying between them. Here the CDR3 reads CASSLEGWYNEQFF. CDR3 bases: TGCGCCAGCAGCTTAGAGGGCTGGTACAATGAGCAGTTCTTC.

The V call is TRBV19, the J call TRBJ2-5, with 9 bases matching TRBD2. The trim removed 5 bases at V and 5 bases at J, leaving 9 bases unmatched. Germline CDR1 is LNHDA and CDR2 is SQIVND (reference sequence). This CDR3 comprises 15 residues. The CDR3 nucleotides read TGTGCCAGTAGTCCTAGCGGGGACCTAGGGGAGACCCAGTACTTC. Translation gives CASSPSGDLGETQYF.

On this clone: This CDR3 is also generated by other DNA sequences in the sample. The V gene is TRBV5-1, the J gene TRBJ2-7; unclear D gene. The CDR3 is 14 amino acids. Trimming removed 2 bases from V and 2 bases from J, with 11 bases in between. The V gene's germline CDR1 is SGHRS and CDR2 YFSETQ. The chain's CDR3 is CASSFVAGPYEQYF. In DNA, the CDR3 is TGCGCCAGCAGCTTCGTCGCAGGTCCCTACGAGCAGTACTTC.

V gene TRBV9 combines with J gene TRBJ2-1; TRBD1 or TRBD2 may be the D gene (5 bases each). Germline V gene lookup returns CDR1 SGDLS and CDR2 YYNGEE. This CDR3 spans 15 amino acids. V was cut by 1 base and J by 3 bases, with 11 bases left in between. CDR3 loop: CASSVSGTLYNEQFF. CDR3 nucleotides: TGTGCCAGCAGCGTATCGGGGACCCTCTACAATGAGCAGTTCTTC.

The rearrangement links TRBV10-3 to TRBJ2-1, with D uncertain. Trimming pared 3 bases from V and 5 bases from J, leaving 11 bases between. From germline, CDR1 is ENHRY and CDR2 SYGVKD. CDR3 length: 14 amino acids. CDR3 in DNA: TGTGCCATCAGTGAACCCGGGCAAAACAATGAGCAGTTCTTC. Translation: CAISEPGQNNEQFF.